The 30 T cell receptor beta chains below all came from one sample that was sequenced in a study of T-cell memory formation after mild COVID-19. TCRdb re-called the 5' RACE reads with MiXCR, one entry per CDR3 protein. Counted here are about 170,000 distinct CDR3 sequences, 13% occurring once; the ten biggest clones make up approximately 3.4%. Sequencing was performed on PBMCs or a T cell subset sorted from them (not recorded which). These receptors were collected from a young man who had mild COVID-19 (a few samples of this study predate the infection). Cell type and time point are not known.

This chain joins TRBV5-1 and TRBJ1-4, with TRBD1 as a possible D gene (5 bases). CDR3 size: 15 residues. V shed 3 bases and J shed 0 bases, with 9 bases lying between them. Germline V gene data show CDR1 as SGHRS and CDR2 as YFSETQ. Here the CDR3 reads CASSSTGATNEKLFF. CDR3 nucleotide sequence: TGCGCCAGCAGCTCTACAGGTGCAACTAATGAAAAACTGTTTTTT.

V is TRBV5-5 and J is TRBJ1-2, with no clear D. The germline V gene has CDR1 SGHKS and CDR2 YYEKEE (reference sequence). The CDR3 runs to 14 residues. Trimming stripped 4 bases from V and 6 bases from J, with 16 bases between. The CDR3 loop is CASSRAPGENGYTF. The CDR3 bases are TGTGCCAGCAGCCGGGCCCCGGGTGAAAATGGCTACACCTTC.

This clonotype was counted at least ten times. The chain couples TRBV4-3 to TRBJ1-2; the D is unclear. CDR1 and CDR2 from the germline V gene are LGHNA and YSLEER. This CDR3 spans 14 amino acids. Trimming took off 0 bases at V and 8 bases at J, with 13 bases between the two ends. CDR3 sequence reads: CASSQDSRGYGYTF. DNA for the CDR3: TGCGCCAGCAGCCAAGATTCTCGGGGTTACGGCTACACCTTC.

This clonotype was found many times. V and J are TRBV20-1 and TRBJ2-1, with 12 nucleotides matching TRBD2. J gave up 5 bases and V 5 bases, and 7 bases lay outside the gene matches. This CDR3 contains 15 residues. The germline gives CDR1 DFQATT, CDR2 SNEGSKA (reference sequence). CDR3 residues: CSAPLAGGPNNEQFF. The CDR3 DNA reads TGCAGTGCTCCTCTAGCGGGGGGGCCCAACAATGAGCAGTTCTTC.

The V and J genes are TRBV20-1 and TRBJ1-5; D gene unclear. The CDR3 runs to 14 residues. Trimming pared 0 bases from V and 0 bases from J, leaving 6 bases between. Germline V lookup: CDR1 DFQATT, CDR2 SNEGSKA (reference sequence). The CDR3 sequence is CSARDLSSNQPQHF. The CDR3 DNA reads TGCAGTGCTAGAGATCTGAGTAGCAATCAGCCCCAGCATTTT.

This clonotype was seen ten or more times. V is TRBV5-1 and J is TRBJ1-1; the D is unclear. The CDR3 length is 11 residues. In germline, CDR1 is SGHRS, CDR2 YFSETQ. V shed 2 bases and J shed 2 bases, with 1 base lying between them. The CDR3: CASSFNTEAFF. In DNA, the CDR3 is TGCGCCAGCAGCTTTAACACTGAAGCTTTCTTT.

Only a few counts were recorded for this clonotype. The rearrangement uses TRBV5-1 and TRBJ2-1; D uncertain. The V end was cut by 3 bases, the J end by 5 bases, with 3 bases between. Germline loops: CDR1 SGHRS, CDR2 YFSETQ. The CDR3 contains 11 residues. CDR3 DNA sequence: TGCGCCAGCAGCTGGGACAATGAGCAGTTCTTC. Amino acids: CASSWDNEQFF. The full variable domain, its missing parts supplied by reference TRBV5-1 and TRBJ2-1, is KAGVTQTPRYLIKTRGQQVTLSCSPISGHRSVSWYQQTPGQGLQFLFEYFSETQRNKGNFPGRFSGRQFSNSRSEMNVSTLELGDSALYLCASSWDNEQFFGPGTRLTVL.

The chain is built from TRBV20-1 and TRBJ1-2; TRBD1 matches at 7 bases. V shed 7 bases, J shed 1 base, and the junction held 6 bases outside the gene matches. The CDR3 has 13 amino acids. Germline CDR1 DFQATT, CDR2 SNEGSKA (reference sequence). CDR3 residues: CSGQGGDNYGYTF. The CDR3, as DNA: TGCAGTGGACAGGGTGGGGATAACTATGGCTACACCTTC.

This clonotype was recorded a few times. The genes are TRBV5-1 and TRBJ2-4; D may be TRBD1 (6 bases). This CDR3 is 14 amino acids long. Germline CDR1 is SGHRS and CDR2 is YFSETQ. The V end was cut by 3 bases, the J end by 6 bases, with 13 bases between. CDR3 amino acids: CASSSMGAVNIQYF. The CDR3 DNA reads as TGCGCCAGCAGCTCCATGGGGGCCGTAAACATTCAGTACTTC.

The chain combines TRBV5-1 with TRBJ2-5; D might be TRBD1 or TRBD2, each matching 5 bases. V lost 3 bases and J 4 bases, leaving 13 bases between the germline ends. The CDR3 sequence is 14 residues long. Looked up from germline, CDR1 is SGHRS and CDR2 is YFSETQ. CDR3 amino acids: CASSSGAGTETQYF. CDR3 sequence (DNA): TGCGCCAGCAGCTCCGGGGCAGGGACAGAGACCCAGTACTTC.

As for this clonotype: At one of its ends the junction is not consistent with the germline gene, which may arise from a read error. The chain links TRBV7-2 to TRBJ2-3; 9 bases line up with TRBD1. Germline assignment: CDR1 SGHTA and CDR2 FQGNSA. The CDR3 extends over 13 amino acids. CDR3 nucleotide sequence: TGTGACAGCAGCTTGGACAGGGGTGATACGCAGTATTTT. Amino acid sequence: CDSSLDRGDTQYF.

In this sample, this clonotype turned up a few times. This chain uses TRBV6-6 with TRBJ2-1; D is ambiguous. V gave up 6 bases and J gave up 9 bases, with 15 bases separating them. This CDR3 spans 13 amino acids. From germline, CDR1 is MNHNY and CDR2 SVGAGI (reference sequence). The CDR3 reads CASRPQIQVEQFF. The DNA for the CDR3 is TGTGCCAGCAGGCCCCAGATTCAGGTTGAGCAGTTCTTC.

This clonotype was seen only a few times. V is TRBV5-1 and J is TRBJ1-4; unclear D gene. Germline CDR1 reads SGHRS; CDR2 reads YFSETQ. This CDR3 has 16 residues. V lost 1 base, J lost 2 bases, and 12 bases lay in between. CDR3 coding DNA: TGCGCCAGCAGCTTGCCCAAGGGTGGCACTAATGAAAAACTGTTTTTT. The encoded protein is CASSLPKGGTNEKLFF.

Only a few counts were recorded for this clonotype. The CDR3 nucleotides read TGTGCCAGCAGCGTAGACCCGGGACTAGCGGGGAGAGAGACCCAGTACTTC. Its translation is CASSVDPGLAGRETQYF. The chain is built from TRBV9 and TRBJ2-5; 13 bases fit TRBD2. This CDR3 has 17 residues. Germline V gene data show CDR1 as SGDLS and CDR2 as YYNGEE. Trimming cost V 0 bases and J 4 bases; bases outside gene matches: 6. Supplemented by reference TRBV9 and TRBJ2-5, the full variable domain reads DSGVTQTPKHLITATGQRVTLRCSPRSGDLSVYWYQQSLDQGLQFLIQYYNGEERAKGNILERFSAQQFPDLHSELNLSSLELGDSALYFCASSVDPGLAGRETQYFGPGTRLLVL.

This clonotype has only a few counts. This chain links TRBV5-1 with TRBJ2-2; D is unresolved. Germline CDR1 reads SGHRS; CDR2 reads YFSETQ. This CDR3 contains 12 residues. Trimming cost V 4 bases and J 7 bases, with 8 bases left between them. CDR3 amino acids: CASSLFSGELFF. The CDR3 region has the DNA TGCGCCAGCAGCCTCTTTAGCGGGGAGCTGTTTTTT. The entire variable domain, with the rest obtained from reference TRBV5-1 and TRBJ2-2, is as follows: KAGVTQTPRYLIKTRGQQVTLSCSPISGHRSVSWYQQTPGQGLQFLFEYFSETQRNKGNFPGRFSGRQFSNSRSEMNVSTLELGDSALYLCASSLFSGELFFGEGSRLTVL.

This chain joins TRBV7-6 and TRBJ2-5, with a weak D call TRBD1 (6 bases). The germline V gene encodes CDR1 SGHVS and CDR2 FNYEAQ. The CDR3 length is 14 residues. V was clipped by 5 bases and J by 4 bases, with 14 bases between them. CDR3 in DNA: TGTGCCAGCAGCAGTGGGACACGTGGAGAGACCCAGTACTTC. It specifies CASSSGTRGETQYF.

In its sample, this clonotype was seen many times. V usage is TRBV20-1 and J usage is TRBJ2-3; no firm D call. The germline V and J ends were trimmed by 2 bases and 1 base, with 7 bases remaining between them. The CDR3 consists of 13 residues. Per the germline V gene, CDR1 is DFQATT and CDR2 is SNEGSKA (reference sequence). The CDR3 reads CSARRAGTDTQYF. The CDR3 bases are TGCAGTGCTAGACGTGCAGGCACAGATACGCAGTATTTT.

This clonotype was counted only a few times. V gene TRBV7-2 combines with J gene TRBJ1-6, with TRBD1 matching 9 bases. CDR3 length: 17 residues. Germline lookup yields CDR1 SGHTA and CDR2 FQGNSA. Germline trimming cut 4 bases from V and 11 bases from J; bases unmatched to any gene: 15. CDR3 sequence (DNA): TGTGCCAGCAGCTCGATTGCCTCCGGGACAGGGTCCCCACCCCTCCACTTT. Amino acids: CASSSIASGTGSPPLHF.

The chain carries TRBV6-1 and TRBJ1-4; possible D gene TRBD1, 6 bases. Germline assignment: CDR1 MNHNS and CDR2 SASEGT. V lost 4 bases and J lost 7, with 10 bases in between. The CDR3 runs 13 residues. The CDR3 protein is CASSGTVGEKLFF. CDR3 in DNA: TGTGCCAGCAGTGGGACAGTAGGTGAAAAACTGTTTTTT.

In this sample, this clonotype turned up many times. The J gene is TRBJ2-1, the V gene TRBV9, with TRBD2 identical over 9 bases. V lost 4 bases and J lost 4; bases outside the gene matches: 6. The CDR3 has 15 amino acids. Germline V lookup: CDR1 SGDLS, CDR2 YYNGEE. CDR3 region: CASSLTSGDYNEQFF. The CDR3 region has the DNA TGTGCCAGCAGCCTGACTAGCGGTGATTACAATGAGCAGTTCTTC.

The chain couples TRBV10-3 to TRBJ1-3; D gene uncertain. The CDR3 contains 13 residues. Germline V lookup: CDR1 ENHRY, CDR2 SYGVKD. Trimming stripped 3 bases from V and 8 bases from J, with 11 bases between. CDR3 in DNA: TGTGCCATCAGTGATGGGCCATTAGACACCATATATTTT. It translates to CAISDGPLDTIYF.

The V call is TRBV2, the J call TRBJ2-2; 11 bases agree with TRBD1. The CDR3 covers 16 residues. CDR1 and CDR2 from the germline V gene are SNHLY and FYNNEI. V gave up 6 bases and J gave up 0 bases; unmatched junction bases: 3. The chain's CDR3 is CASSGQGAANTGELFF. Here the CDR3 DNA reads TGTGCCAGCAGCGGACAGGGGGCCGCGAACACCGGGGAGCTGTTTTTT.

The CDR3 protein is CASSKTGPYNEQFF. The CDR3 DNA sequence: TGTGCCAGCAGTAAGACAGGGCCCTACAATGAGCAGTTCTTC. V usage is TRBV7-2 and J usage is TRBJ2-1, with 7 bases fitting TRBD1. The germline V gene has CDR1 SGHTA and CDR2 FQGNSA. This CDR3 contains 14 residues. V shed 6 bases and J 2 bases; nucleotides not matched to a gene: 4.

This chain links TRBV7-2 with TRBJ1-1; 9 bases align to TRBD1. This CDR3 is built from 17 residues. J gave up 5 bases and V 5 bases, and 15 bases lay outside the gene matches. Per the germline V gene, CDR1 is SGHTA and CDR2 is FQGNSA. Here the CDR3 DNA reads TGTGCCAGCAGCCCGACCCGAACAGGGGGCGCGGGAACTGAAGCTTTCTTT. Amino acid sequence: CASSPTRTGGAGTEAFF.

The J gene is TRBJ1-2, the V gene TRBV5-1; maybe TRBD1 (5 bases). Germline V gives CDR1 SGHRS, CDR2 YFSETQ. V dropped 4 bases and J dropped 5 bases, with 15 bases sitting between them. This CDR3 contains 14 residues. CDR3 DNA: TGCGCCAGCAGCACCGGGACGGAGGGATATGGCTACACCTTC. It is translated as CASSTGTEGYGYTF.

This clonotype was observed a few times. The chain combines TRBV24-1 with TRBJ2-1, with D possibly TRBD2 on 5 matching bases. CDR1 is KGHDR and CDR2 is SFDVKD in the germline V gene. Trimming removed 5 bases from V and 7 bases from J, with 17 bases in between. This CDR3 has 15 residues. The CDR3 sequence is CATSGVSANINEQFF. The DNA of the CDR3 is TGTGCCACCAGTGGCGTTAGCGCCAATATAAATGAGCAGTTCTTC.

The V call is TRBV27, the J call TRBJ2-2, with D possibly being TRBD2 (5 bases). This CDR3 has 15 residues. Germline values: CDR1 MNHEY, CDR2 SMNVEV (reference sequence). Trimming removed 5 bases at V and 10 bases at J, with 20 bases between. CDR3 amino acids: CASSVKVLPGMELFF. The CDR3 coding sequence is TGTGCCAGCAGTGTAAAAGTTCTTCCGGGGATGGAGCTGTTTTTT.

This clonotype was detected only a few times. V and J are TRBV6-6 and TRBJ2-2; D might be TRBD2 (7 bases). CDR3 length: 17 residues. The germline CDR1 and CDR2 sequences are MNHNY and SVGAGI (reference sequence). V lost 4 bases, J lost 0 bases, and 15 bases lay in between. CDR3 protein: CASSFVAGAANTGELFF. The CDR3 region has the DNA TGTGCCAGCAGTTTCGTGGCGGGGGCCGCGAACACCGGGGAGCTGTTTTTT.

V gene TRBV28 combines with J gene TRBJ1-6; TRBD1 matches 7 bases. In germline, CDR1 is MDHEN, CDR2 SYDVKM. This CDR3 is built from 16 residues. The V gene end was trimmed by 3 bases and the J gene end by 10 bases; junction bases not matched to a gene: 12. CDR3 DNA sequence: TGTGCCAGCAGTTTGGAGCTACAGGGGATAGGATCACCCCTCCACTTT. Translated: CASSLELQGIGSPLHF.

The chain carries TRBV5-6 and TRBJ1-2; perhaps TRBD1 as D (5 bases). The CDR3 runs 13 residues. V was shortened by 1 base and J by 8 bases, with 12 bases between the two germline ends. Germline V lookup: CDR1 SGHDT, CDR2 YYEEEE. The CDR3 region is CASSLLGDRGYTF. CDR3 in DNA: TGTGCCAGCAGCTTGTTAGGGGACCGAGGCTACACCTTC.